The text below deals with one T cell receptor (beta chain). Antigen: not known. This entry belongs to a study of CD4 T cells in relation to SARS-CoV-2 and coronaviruses. Sequenced by immunoSEQ multiplex PCR; TCRdb stores in-frame clones only, minus some. The top ten hold roughly 22% of the sample, which has 30,000 to 40,000 clones, roughly 73% seen once. Germline-derived CDR1 and CDR2 are LGHNT and FRNRAP. The V and J ends lost 2 bases and 4 bases respectively, with 14 bases between them. CDR3 length equals 15 residues. The V gene is TRBV12-5, the J gene TRBJ1-2, with no clear D. The TCR was taken from an adult with COVID-19. Sequenced sample: memory CD4+ T cells from PBMCs, cultured in vitro. CDR3 coding DNA: TGTGCTAGTGGTTTGTCCTCTCTACCCTCCTATGGCTACACCTTC. The encoded protein is CASGLSSLPSYGYTF.